Shown below are 25 T cell receptor beta chains from a single sample sequenced in a study of CD4 T cells in relation to SARS-CoV-2 and coronaviruses. Their antigens are not known. Generated by immunoSEQ multiplex PCR, the TCRdb table keeps only in-frame clones and is missing some. The sample has 30,000 to 45,000 clones, 70% to 80% seen once. What was sequenced was memory CD4+ T cells from PBMCs, cultured in vitro. The receptor set was obtained from an adult with COVID-19.

The chain carries TRBV30 and TRBJ2-7; tentatively, D is TRBD2 (6 bases). The CDR3 is made up of 15 amino acids. Trimming removed 0 bases from V and 2 bases from J, with 14 bases in between. Germline CDR1 and CDR2: GTSNPN and SVGIG (reference sequence). CDR3 nucleotides: TGTGCCTGGAGTGTACTCGGGAAGCGGGCCTACGAGCAGTACTTC. Protein: CAWSVLGKRAYEQYF.

This chain uses TRBV6-6 with TRBJ2-1; 7 bases are a match to TRBD2. This CDR3 is 20 amino acids long. Trimming cost V 6 bases and J 0 bases; bases outside gene matches: 20. Germline V gene sequence: CDR1 MNHNY, CDR2 SVGAGI (reference sequence). The chain's CDR3 is CASSPGSWSRSGDSYNEQFF. DNA of the CDR3: TGTGCCAGCAGCCCCGGATCATGGTCTCGAAGCGGGGACTCCTACAATGAGCAGTTCTTC.

The chain couples TRBV4-1 to TRBJ2-7; TRBD2 agrees at 9 bases. Germline CDR1 reads MGHRA; CDR2 reads YSYEKL. The CDR3 contains 16 residues. V gave up 0 bases and J gave up 1 base; unmatched junction bases: 4. Here the CDR3 reads CASSQDLSGRSYEQYF. The CDR3 nucleotides read TGCGCCAGCAGCCAAGATCTCAGCGGGAGGTCCTACGAGCAGTACTTC.

This clone was recorded only once. The chain carries TRBV13 and TRBJ2-5, with TRBD2 matching over 13 bases. Losses at the gene ends were 2 bases for V and 5 bases for J; bases not matched to a gene: 11. The CDR3 runs 18 residues. CDR1 is PRHDT and CDR2 is FYEKMQ in the germline V gene (reference sequence). The CDR3 protein is CASSLRFGTSGISETQYF. In DNA, the CDR3 is TGTGCCAGCAGCTTACGTTTCGGGACTAGCGGGATTAGTGAGACCCAGTACTTC.

The rearrangement uses TRBV15 and TRBJ2-4, with TRBD2 as a possible D gene (7 bases). The germline CDR1 and CDR2 sequences are LNHNV and YYDKDF (reference sequence). The CDR3 sequence is 14 residues long. Trimming stripped 3 bases from V and 8 bases from J, with 14 bases between. The CDR3: CATSRGGEGDIQYF. CDR3 sequence (DNA): TGTGCCACCAGCAGGGGTGGGGAGGGGGACATTCAGTACTTC.

This clone has more than one count but fewer than ten. The chain carries TRBV11-2 and TRBJ1-2; TRBD1 might be the D (6 bases). The CDR3 length is 14 residues. V lost 1 base, J lost 8 bases, and 14 bases lay in between. Germline assignment: CDR1 SGHAT and CDR2 FQNNGV. DNA of the CDR3: TGTGCCAGCAGCTTAGGGGGGGCAGGGATCGGCTACACCTTC. This translates into CASSLGGAGIGYTF. The complete variable domain, with remaining parts taken from reference TRBV11-2 and TRBJ1-2, reads EAGVAQSPRYKIIEKRQSVAFWCNPISGHATLYWYQQILGQGPKLLIQFQNNGVVDDSQLPKDRFSAERLKGVDSTLKIQPAKLEDSAVYLCASSLGGAGIGYTFGSGTRLTVV.

V and J are TRBV19 and TRBJ2-5; 11 nucleotides match TRBD2. Germline CDR1 reads LNHDA; CDR2 reads SQIVND (reference sequence). This CDR3 has 14 amino acids. After removal of 5 bases from V and 6 bases from J, the junction contained 5 bases not matched to a gene. CDR3 region: CASSVTSGSKTQYF. CDR3 sequence (DNA): TGTGCCAGTAGTGTAACTAGCGGGAGTAAGACCCAGTACTTC.

This clone was seen a few times. J is TRBJ1-6 and V is TRBV3-1 (or the pseudogene TRBV3-2), with a possible D match to TRBD1 (5 bases). CDR1 and CDR2 from the germline V gene are LGHDT and YNNKEL (reference sequence). The CDR3 loop spans 13 amino acids. Trimming cost V 1 base and J 19 bases, with 17 bases left between them. CDR3 nucleotide sequence: TGTGCCAGCAGCCAAGCCACCGGGACCCCGCGGCACTTT. Its translation: CASSQATGTPRHF.

The chain employs TRBV19 and TRBJ1-5, with TRBD1 matching over 8 bases. Germline assignment: CDR1 LNHDA and CDR2 SQIVND (reference sequence). The CDR3 has 16 residues. V lost 5 bases to trimming and J lost 3 bases; unmatched junction nucleotides: 9. The CDR3 DNA sequence: TGTGCCAGTAGTCACCGGGACAGGCATCACAATCAGCCCCAGCATTTT. This sequence encodes CASSHRDRHHNQPQHF.

This chain connects TRBV3-1 (or the pseudogene TRBV3-2) to TRBJ1-3; D gene ambiguous. This CDR3 has 14 amino acids. V shed 6 bases and J shed 4 bases, with 13 bases lying between them. Per the germline V gene, CDR1 is LGHDT and CDR2 is YNNKEL (reference sequence). The CDR3 here is CASSPSLGGNTIYF. As DNA, the CDR3 is TGTGCCAGCAGTCCGTCCCTGGGGGGAAACACCATATATTTT.

The J gene is TRBJ2-1, the V gene TRBV11-2, with TRBD2 as a possible D gene (5 bases). V lost 1 base, J lost 0 bases, and 13 bases lay in between. Germline CDR1 reads SGHAT; CDR2 reads FQNNGV. The CDR3 extends over 17 amino acids. The CDR3 DNA is TGTGCCAGCAGCTTAGTGGGCTCGGGGAGCTCCTACAATGAGCAGTTCTTC. This translates into CASSLVGSGSSYNEQFF. Complete variable domain (other parts from reference TRBV11-2 and TRBJ2-1): EAGVAQSPRYKIIEKRQSVAFWCNPISGHATLYWYQQILGQGPKLLIQFQNNGVVDDSQLPKDRFSAERLKGVDSTLKIQPAKLEDSAVYLCASSLVGSGSSYNEQFFGPGTRLTVL.

This clone was detected once. The chain couples TRBV28 to TRBJ1-5; no firm D call. The CDR3 totals 13 residues. The V end lost 10 bases, the J end lost 4 bases, and 14 bases lay between the germline ends. Germline CDR1 and CDR2: MDHEN and SYDVKM. The chain's CDR3 is CATAGIANQPQHF. DNA for the CDR3: TGTGCCACGGCGGGGATTGCTAATCAGCCCCAGCATTTT.

CDR3 loop: CASSQLDGEEQFF. CDR3 DNA sequence: TGCGCCAGCAGCCAATTGGACGGGGAAGAGCAGTTCTTC. This sequence joins TRBV4-1 and TRBJ2-1; TRBD2 is a possible D gene (5 bases). This CDR3 region has 13 residues. Trimming pared 2 bases from V and 10 bases from J, leaving 12 bases between. Germline V gene lookup returns CDR1 MGHRA and CDR2 YSYEKL.

The J gene is TRBJ2-2, the V gene TRBV6-5, with TRBD1 identical over 9 bases. V lost 6 bases and J lost 6; bases outside the gene matches: 8. Germline V lookup: CDR1 MNHEY, CDR2 SVGAGI. CDR3 size: 15 residues. CDR3 nucleotide sequence: TGTGCCAGCAGCGAGACTACAGGGGGCTCCGGGGAGCTGTTTTTT. It yields the protein CASSETTGGSGELFF.

The genes are TRBV5-5 and TRBJ1-1; TRBD1 might be the D (5 bases). Germline V gene sequence: CDR1 SGHKS, CDR2 YYEKEE (reference sequence). Trimming took 3 bases from V and 0 from J, leaving 21 bases between them. This CDR3 spans 18 amino acids. The CDR3 loop is CASSSQAYRTALNTEAFF. For the CDR3, the DNA is TGTGCCAGCAGCTCCCAGGCATACAGGACCGCGCTGAACACTGAAGCTTTCTTT.

The J gene is TRBJ1-6, the V gene TRBV25-1, with 7 bases lining up with TRBD1. Germline lookup yields CDR1 MGHDK and CDR2 SYGVNS. V lost 8 bases, J lost 7 bases, and 8 bases stayed unmatched. CDR3 length: 14 amino acids. For the CDR3, the DNA is TGTGCCAGCGCGACCGGGACAGAGAATTCACCCCTCCACTTT. It specifies CASATGTENSPLHF.

The chain has TRBV30 and TRBJ1-2; 9 bases map to TRBD1. Germline V lookup: CDR1 GTSNPN, CDR2 SVGIG (reference sequence). The CDR3 consists of 15 residues. The J segment lost 1 base and the V segment lost 5 bases, leaving 8 bases of the junction unmatched. This CDR3 is CAWGKPGQGNYGYTF. As DNA, the CDR3 is TGTGCCTGGGGAAAGCCGGGACAGGGTAACTATGGCTACACCTTC.

Remarks on this clone: The same CDR3 can be traced to other DNA sequences in this sample. This sequence joins TRBV11-2 and TRBJ2-2, with 10 bases aligning to TRBD2. The CDR3 has 14 residues. CDR1 and CDR2 from the germline V gene are SGHAT and FQNNGV. With 5 bases clipped from V and 6 bases from J, the junction kept 3 bases outside the gene matches. The CDR3 reads CASSATSGSGELFF. Written as DNA, the CDR3 is TGTGCCAGCAGCGCGACTAGCGGGTCCGGGGAGCTGTTTTTT.

This chain connects TRBV9 to TRBJ2-2; perhaps TRBD1 as D (6 bases). The V gene lost 2 bases and the J gene lost 5 bases, with 22 bases spanning the gap. Germline V gene data show CDR1 as SGDLS and CDR2 as YYNGEE. CDR3 length: 18 residues. The CDR3 DNA reads TGTGCCAGCAGCGTCGTCCCTATACAAGGGGGAAGGACCGGGGAGCTGTTTTTT. Protein sequence: CASSVVPIQGGRTGELFF.

The CDR3, as DNA: TGTGCCAGCATCGAAGGGGGAGAGACCCAGTACTTC. This sequence encodes CASIEGGETQYF. The chain uses TRBV6-5 and TRBJ2-5; TRBD1 might be the D (6 bases). Germline V gene lookup returns CDR1 MNHEY and CDR2 SVGAGI. CDR3 length: 12 residues. The V end was cut by 7 bases, the J end by 4 bases, with 10 bases between.

The rearrangement joins TRBV12-2 to TRBJ1-6. TRBV12-2 is marked as a pseudogene. This CDR3 spans 16 amino acids. The CDR3 spells CASRAVDSCQGSPLHF. The CDR3 DNA reads as TGTGCAAGTCGCGCCGTGGATTCTTGTCAAGGTTCACCCCTCCACTTT.

The chain has TRBV4-2 and TRBJ2-2; D perhaps matches TRBD2 (6 bases). The V end lost 2 bases, the J end lost 4 bases, and 14 bases lay between the germline ends. The CDR3 spans 16 residues. The germline CDR1 and CDR2 sequences are LGHNA and YNFKEQ. The CDR3 sequence: CASSQNPSEATGELFF. CDR3 nucleotides: TGTGCCAGCAGCCAAAACCCTAGCGAAGCCACCGGGGAGCTGTTTTTT.

This clone was seen only a few times. This rearrangement joins TRBV5-1 to TRBJ1-5; TRBD1 agrees at 7 bases. Looked up from germline, CDR1 is SGHRS and CDR2 is YFSETQ. The CDR3 totals 14 residues. V trimming: 4 bases; J trimming: 5 bases; junction bases outside the gene matches: 6. The CDR3 here is CASSPGGGHQPQHF. The CDR3 DNA reads TGCGCCAGCAGCCCTGGAGGGGGCCATCAGCCCCAGCATTTT.

V usage is TRBV2 and J usage is TRBJ1-5; D ambiguous. Germline CDR1 is SNHLY and CDR2 is FYNNEI. Trimming shortened V by 6 bases and J by 2 bases, and 14 bases separated the two germline ends. The CDR3 runs to 15 residues. The CDR3 region is CASSLDPPGNQPQHF. The CDR3 bases are TGTGCCAGCAGCTTAGATCCGCCCGGCAATCAGCCCCAGCATTTT.

V usage is TRBV5-1 and J usage is TRBJ2-2; 10 positions match TRBD2. There are 16 residues in the CDR3. With V trimmed by 4 bases and J by 2 bases, 5 bases remained unmatched. Germline V gene sequence: CDR1 SGHRS, CDR2 YFSETQ. The CDR3 spells CASSLLAGENTGELFF. Here the CDR3 DNA reads TGCGCCAGCAGCCTCCTAGCGGGGGAAAACACCGGGGAGCTGTTTTTT.